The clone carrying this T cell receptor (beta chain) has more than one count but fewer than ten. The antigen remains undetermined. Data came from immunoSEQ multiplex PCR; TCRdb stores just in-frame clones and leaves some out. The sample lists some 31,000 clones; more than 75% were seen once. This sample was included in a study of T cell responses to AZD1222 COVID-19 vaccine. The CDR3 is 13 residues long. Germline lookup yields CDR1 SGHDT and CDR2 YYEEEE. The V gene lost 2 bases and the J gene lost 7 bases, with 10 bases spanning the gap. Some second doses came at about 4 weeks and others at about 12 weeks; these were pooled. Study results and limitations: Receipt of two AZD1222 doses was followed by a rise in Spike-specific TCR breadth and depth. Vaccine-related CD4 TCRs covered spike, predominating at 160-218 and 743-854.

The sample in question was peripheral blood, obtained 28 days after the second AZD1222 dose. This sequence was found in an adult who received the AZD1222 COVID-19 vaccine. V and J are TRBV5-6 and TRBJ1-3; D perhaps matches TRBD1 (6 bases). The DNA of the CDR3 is TGTGCCAGCAGCTTACAGGGCCGGAACACCATATATTTT. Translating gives CASSLQGRNTIYF. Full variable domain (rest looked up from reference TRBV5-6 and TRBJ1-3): DAGVTQSPTHLIKTRGQQVTLRCSPKSGHDTVSWYQQALGQGPQFIFQYYEEEERQRGNFPDRFSGHQFPNYSSELNVNALLLGDSALYLCASSLQGRNTIYFGEGSWLTVV.